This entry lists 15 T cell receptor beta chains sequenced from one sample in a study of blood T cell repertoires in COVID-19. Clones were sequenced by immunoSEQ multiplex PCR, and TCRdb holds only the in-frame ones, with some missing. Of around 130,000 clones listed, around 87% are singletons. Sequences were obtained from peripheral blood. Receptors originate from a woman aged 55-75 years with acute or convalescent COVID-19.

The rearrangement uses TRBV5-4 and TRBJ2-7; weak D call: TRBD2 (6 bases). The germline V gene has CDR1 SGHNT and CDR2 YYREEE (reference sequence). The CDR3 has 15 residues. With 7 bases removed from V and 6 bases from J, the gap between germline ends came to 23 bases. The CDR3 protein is CASRRDFGSISEQYV. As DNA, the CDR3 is TGTGCCAGCCGACGGGACTTCGGTTCGATCTCCGAGCAGTACGTC.

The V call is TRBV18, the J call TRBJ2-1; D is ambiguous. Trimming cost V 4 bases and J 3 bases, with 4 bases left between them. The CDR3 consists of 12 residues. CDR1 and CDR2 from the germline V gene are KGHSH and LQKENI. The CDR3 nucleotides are TGTGCCAGCTCACTTTACTACAATGAGCAGTTCTTC. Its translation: CASSLYYNEQFF.

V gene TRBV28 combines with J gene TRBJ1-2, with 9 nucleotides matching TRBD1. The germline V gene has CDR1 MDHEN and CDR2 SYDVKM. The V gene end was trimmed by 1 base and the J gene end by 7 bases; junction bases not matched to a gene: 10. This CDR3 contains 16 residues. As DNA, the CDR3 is TGTGCCAGCAGTTTATTCCAGGGACAGGGTTTCTCTGGCTACACCTTC. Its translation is CASSLFQGQGFSGYTF.

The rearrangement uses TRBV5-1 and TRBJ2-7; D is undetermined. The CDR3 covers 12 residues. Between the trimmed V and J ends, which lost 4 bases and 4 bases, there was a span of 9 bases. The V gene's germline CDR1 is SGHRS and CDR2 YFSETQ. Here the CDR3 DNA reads TGCGCCAGCAGCCTAGACGGTTACGAGCAGTACTTC. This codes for CASSLDGYEQYF.

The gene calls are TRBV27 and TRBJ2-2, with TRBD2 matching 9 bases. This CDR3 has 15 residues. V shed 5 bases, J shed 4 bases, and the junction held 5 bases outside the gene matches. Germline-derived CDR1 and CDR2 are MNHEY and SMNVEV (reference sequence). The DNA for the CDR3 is TGTGCCAGCAGTCTACGGCGGGAGGGCACCGGGGAGCTGTTTTTT. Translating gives CASSLRREGTGELFF.

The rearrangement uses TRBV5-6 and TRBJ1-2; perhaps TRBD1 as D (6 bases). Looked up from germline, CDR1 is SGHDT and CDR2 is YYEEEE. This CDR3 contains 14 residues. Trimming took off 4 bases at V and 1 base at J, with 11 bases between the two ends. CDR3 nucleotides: TGTGCCAGCAGCATCGGACAGCTTAACTATGGCTACACCTTC. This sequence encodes CASSIGQLNYGYTF. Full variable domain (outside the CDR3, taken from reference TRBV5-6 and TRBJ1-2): DAGVTQSPTHLIKTRGQQVTLRCSPKSGHDTVSWYQQALGQGPQFIFQYYEEEERQRGNFPDRFSGHQFPNYSSELNVNALLLGDSALYLCASSIGQLNYGYTFGSGTRLTVV.

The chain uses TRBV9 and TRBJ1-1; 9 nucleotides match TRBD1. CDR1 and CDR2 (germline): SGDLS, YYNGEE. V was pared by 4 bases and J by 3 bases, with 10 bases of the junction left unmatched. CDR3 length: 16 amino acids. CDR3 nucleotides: TGTGCCAGCAGCCCCTCCCCGAGGACAGGGGACACTGAAGCTTTCTTT. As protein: CASSPSPRTGDTEAFF.

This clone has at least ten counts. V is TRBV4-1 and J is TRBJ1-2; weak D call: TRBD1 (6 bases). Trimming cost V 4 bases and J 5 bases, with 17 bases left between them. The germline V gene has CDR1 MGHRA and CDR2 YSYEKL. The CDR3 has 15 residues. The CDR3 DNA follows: TGCGCCAGCAGCCCTACGGAAGCGCAGGGGTATGGCTACACCTTC. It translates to CASSPTEAQGYGYTF.

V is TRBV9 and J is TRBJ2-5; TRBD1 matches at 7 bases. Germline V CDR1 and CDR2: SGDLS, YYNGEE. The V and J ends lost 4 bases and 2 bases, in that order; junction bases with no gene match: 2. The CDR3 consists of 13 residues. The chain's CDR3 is CASSFRGQETQYF. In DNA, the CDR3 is TGTGCCAGCAGCTTCAGGGGGCAAGAGACCCAGTACTTC. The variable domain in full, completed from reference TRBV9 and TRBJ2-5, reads DSGVTQTPKHLITATGQRVTLRCSPRSGDLSVYWYQQSLDQGLQFLIQYYNGEERAKGNILERFSAQQFPDLHSELNLSSLELGDSALYFCASSFRGQETQYFGPGTRLLVL.

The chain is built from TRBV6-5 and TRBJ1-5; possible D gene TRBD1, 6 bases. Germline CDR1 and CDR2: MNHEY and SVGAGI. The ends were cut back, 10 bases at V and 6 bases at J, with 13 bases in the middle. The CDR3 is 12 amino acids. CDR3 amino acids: CATNRAGQPQHF. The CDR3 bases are TGTGCCACCAACAGGGCTGGTCAGCCCCAGCATTTT.

CDR3 protein: CASHALIAVYNEQFF. The CDR3 nucleotides read TGTGCCAGCCATGCGCTGATAGCGGTTTACAATGAGCAGTTCTTC. This chain connects TRBV2 to TRBJ2-1; maybe TRBD2 (6 bases). V lost 8 bases and J 4 bases, leaving 18 bases between the germline ends. The CDR3 is 15 residues long. The germline CDR1 and CDR2 sequences are SNHLY and FYNNEI.

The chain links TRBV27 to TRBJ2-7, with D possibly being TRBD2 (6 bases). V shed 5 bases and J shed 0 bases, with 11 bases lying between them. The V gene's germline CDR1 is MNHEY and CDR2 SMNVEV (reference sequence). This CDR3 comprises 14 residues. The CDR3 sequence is CASSPQTSSYEQYF. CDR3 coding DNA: TGTGCCAGCAGTCCCCAGACTAGCTCCTACGAGCAGTACTTC.

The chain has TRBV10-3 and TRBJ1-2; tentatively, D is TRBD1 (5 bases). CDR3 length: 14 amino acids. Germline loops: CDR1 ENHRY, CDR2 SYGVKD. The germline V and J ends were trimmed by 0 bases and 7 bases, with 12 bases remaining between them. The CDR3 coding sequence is TGTGCCATCAGTGAGTCCTCCAGGGAGGGTGGCTACACCTTC. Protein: CAISESSREGGYTF.

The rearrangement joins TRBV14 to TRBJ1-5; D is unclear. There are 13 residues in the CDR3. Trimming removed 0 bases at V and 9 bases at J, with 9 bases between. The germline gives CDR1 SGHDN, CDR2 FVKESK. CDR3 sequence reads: CASSQEMGGPQHF. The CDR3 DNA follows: TGTGCCAGCAGCCAAGAAATGGGAGGGCCCCAGCATTTT.

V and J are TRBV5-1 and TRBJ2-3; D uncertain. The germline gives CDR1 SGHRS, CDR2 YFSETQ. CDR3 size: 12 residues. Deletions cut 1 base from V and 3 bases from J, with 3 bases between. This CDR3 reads CASSLSTDTQYF. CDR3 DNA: TGCGCCAGCAGCTTGTCAACAGATACGCAGTATTTT.